A selection of T cell receptor beta chains follows, all from one sample in a study of tumor-infiltrating lymphocytes in primary liver carcinoma. TCRdb reprocessed the multiplex PCR reads with MiXCR, giving one entry per CDR3 protein. Here the sample spans some 180,000 distinct CDR3 sequences, 85% being singletons. Sequenced sample: tumor tissue from primary liver carcinoma. These receptor sequences come from a man aged 35 to 55 with primary liver carcinoma and hepatitis B virus infection. Both conserved end residues are trimmed from each CDR3.

cdr3_length: 15; v_call: TRBV4-1; j_call: TRBJ1-6; cdr3_aa: ASSQDRGRSMNSLLH
cdr3_length: 12; v_call: TRBV29-1; j_call: TRBJ1-1; cdr3_aa: NVVRGGVNTEVF
cdr3_length: 10; v_call: TRBV29-1; j_call: TRBJ2-2; cdr3_aa: SIMGKTGELF
cdr3_length: 11; v_call: TRBV6-2/TRBV6-3; j_call: TRBJ2-7; cdr3_aa: ASIYAVPYEQY
cdr3_length: 11; v_call: TRBV6-5; j_call: TRBJ1-2; cdr3_aa: VSSQDSASGYT
cdr3_length: 12; v_call: TRBV10-2; j_call: TRBJ1-5; cdr3_aa: ASSGIAGDQPRH
cdr3_length: 13; v_call: TRBV5-1; j_call: TRBJ1-4; cdr3_aa: ASTRDRPTNEKLL
cdr3_length: 16; v_call: TRBV11-2; j_call: TRBJ2-5; cdr3_aa: ASSANSIQGTGRETQY
cdr3_length: 12; v_call: TRBV12-3/TRBV12-4; j_call: TRBJ2-2; cdr3_aa: VSSWGRHDGELF
cdr3_length: 14; v_call: TRBV6-1; j_call: TRBJ2-1; cdr3_aa: ASSEETSRRYIEQF
cdr3_length: 11; v_call: TRBV6-4; j_call: TRBJ2-2; cdr3_aa: ASSGEGAGELF
cdr3_length: 13; v_call: TRBV4-2; j_call: TRBJ2-7; cdr3_aa: ASSQDKGNGYEHY
cdr3_length: 12; v_call: TRBV29-1; j_call: TRBJ2-1; cdr3_aa: SARVGGSRNEQF
cdr3_length: 10; v_call: TRBV12-3/TRBV12-4; j_call: TRBJ1-1; cdr3_aa: ASSPRGTEAL
cdr3_length: 13; v_call: TRBV29-1; j_call: TRBJ1-1; cdr3_aa: NVGPGWDMVAGAF
cdr3_length: 13; v_call: TRBV6-2/TRBV6-3; j_call: TRBJ2-7; cdr3_aa: ISSTPTSGGYEEY
cdr3_length: 13; v_call: TRBV5-4; j_call: TRBJ2-2; cdr3_aa: ASSLGSGNTGELF
cdr3_length: 12; v_call: TRBV6-2/TRBV6-3; j_call: TRBJ2-2; cdr3_aa: ASRVNTYTGELF
cdr3_length: 11; v_call: TRBV29-1; j_call: TRBJ1-1; cdr3_aa: SVSIRWGTEAF
cdr3_length: 15; v_call: TRBV11-2; j_call: TRBJ1-5; cdr3_aa: AGSLVWVTGSNQPQH
cdr3_length: 12; v_call: TRBV12-3/TRBV12-4; j_call: TRBJ1-6; cdr3_aa: ASSLGTGRSPLH
cdr3_length: 10; v_call: TRBV28; j_call: TRBJ1-2; cdr3_aa: ACGNPNYGYT
cdr3_length: 15; v_call: TRBV11-2; j_call: TRBJ2-2; cdr3_aa: ASNLDHRGRDTVELF
cdr3_length: 12; v_call: TRBV5-1; j_call: TRBJ2-1; cdr3_aa: ASNQQGRLDEQF
cdr3_length: 12; v_call: TRBV29-1; j_call: TRBJ2-2; cdr3_aa: SVVNRVNTGEMF
cdr3_length: 14; v_call: TRBV11-1; j_call: TRBJ2-1; cdr3_aa: ASSLRGSASYNEQF
cdr3_length: 13; v_call: TRBV11-2; j_call: TRBJ2-7; cdr3_aa: ASSSGLGRSYEQY
cdr3_length: 13; v_call: TRBV5-1; j_call: TRBJ1-1; cdr3_aa: ANSPTVRVDTEAF
cdr3_length: 9; v_call: TRBV6-6; j_call: TRBJ2-1; cdr3_aa: ASSARDEQF
cdr3_length: 16; v_call: TRBV6-5; j_call: TRBJ2-2; cdr3_aa: ASRSILGTSGRGGELY
cdr3_length: 13; v_call: TRBV12-3/TRBV12-4; j_call: TRBJ1-4; cdr3_aa: ASSLSGTGVEKLL
cdr3_length: 11; v_call: TRBV29-1; j_call: TRBJ1-5; cdr3_aa: SVSSGGGQSQH
cdr3_length: 12; v_call: TRBV7-9; j_call: TRBJ2-7; cdr3_aa: ASNTKGTGGKQN
cdr3_length: 12; v_call: TRBV6-2/TRBV6-3; j_call: TRBJ2-3; cdr3_aa: GSSEGLGSDTQY
cdr3_length: 15; v_call: TRBV6-6; j_call: TRBJ2-6; cdr3_aa: ASRHGTVTLRANVLT